This TCR beta chain stems from a study of identical twins. Germline V gene lookup returns CDR1 SGHAT and CDR2 FQNNGV. The CDR3 contains 15 residues. Trimming cost V 5 bases and J 3 bases, with 17 bases left between them. A note on this clonotype: Its specificity is not known.

A universal primer site was incorporated via template switching, and the cDNA contained unique molecular identifiers. TCRdb called the 5' RACE reads again in MiXCR, with one record for every CDR3 protein. The sample carries 1.5 million to 2 million distinct CDR3 sequences, under 35% recorded once. Study-wide results and caveats: Compared with unrelated sharing, twin-shared out-of-frame alpha sequences had more low-probability sequences. Within cord blood, abundant beta clonotypes carried fewer insertions, but memory repertoires showed no such trend. Not following the same donors, the study drew its conclusions from cross-sectional statistical analysis.

This receptor was taken from a newborn girl in good health. This chain uses TRBV11-2 with TRBJ2-7; no clear D gene. Sequences were obtained from cord blood. The CDR3 DNA reads TGTGCCAGCAGCCCCCTCGGTGGCAGAAGCTACGAGCAGTACTTC. The encoded protein is CASSPLGGRSYEQYF.